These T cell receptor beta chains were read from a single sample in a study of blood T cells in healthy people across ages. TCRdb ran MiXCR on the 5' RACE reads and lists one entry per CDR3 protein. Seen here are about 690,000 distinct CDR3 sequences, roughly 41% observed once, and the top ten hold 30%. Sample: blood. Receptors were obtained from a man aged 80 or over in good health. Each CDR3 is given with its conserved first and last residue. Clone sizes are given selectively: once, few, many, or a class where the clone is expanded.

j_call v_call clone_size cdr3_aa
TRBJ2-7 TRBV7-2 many CASSATGREQYF
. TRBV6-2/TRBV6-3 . CASRGPGQGKYEQYF
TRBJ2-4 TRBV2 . CASSEGRRQVKNIQYF
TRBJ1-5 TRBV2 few CASSEASYSNQPQHF
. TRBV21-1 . CASSQGPFQIETQYF
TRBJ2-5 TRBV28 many CASSSPTGYGLKTQYF
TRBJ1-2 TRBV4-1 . CASSQPQGTDYGYTF
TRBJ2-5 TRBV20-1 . CSARDNQDKLQETQYF
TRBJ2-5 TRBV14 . CASSQGRLAGETQYF
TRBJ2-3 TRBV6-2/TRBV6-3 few CASSYSKTPQYF
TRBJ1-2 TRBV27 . CASRWGSNYGYTF
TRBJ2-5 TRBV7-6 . CASSLKREGVSNEQYF
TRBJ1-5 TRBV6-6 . CASTSDRGRGPQHF
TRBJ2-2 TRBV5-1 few CASIPTSGDDTGELFF
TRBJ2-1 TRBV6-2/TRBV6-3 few CASSPTSFNQFF
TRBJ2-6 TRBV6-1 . CASYLWGSGANVLTF
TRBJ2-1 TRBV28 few CASSLAGEGYNEQFF
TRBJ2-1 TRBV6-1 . CASRGRGRTENSYNEQFF
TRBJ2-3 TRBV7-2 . CASSLLRGGTDTQYF
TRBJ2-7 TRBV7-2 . CASSKNTRGEQYF
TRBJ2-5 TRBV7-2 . CASSLTGTGAYNEQYF
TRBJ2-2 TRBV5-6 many CASTEPGQLNTGELFF
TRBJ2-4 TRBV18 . CASSPKLAAVGEQYF
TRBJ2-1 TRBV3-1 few CASTPGTGRNEQFF
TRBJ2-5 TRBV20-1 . CSAIVKTSGKETQYF
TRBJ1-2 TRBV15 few CATSSRVGSYGYTF
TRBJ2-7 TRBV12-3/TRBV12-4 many CASSFSGYEQYF
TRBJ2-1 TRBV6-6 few CASSYSQRNEQFF
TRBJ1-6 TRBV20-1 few CSAREVPFGVRNSPLHF
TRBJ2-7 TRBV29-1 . CSVARGERLGEQYF